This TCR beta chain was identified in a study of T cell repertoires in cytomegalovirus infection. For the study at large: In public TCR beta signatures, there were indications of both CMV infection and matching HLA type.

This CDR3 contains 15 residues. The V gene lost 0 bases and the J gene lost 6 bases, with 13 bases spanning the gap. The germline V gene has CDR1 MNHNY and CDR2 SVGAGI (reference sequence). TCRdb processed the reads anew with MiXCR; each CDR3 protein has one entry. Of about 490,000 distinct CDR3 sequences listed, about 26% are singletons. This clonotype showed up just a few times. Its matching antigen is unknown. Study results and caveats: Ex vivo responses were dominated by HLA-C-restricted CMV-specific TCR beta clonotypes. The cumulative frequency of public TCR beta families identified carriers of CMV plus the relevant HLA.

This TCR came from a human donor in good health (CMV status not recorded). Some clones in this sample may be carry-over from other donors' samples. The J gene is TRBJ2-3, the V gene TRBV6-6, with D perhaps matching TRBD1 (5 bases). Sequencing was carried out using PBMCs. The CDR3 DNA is TGTGCCAGCAGTTACTCACTGGGGCTTGGGGATACGCAGTATTTT. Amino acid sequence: CASSYSLGLGDTQYF.